This T cell receptor beta chain was sequenced in a study of blood T cells in healthy people across ages. The study's findings and limits: More naive CD4+ cells and higher diversity were found in long-lived than in aged donors. The authors considered diversity estimates from one million T cells to be underestimates.

Regarding this clonotype: Antigen unknown.

Then a second PCR, running about 7 to 11 cycles, was carried out with a sample-barcoded 5' primer and a J-beta primer mix. TCRdb re-called the 5' RACE reads with MiXCR, one entry per CDR3 protein. The sample consists of 1.5 million to 2 million distinct CDR3 sequences, roughly 28% of them appearing once. This CDR3 is built from 14 residues. Germline V gene data show CDR1 as SGHTA and CDR2 as FQGNSA. This sequence originates from a woman younger than 45 in good health. The gene calls are TRBV7-2 and TRBJ2-1; no definite D call. The J call is doubtful: the DNA matches TRBJ2-7 better. Sequencing used blood. The CDR3 loop reads CASSSAALYNEQYF. The CDR3 coding sequence is TGTGCCAGCAGCTCCGCGGCGTTATACAATGAGCAGTACTTC.